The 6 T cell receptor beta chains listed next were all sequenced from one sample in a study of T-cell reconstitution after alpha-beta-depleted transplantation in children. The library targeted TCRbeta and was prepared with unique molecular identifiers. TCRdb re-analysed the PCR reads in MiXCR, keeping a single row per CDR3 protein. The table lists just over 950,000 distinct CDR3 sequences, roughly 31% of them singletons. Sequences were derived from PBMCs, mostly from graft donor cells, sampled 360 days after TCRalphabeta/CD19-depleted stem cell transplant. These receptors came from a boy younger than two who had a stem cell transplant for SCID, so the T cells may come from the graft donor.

CDR3 coding DNA: TGTGCCAGCCGACCGACTGAAATTTCGAACACTGAAGCTTTCTTT. Protein product: CASRPTEISNTEAFF. The rearrangement uses TRBV6-1 and TRBJ1-1, with D unclear. Germline lookup yields CDR1 MNHNS and CDR2 SASEGT. Trimming shortened V by 8 bases and J by 1 base, and 17 bases separated the two germline ends. CDR3 length: 15 residues.

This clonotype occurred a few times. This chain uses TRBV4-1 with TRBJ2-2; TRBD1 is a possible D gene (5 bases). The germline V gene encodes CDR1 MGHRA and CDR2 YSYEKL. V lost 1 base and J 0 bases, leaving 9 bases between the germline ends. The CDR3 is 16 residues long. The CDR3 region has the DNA TGCGCCAGCAGCCAAGGGGGCAGGGCGAACACCGGGGAGCTGTTTTTT. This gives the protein CASSQGGRANTGELFF.

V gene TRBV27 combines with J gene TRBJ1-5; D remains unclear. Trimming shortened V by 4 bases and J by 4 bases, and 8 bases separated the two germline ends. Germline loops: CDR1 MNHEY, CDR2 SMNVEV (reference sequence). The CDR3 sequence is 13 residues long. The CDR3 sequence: CASSSSTNQPQHF. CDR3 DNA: TGTGCCAGCAGTTCGTCGACAAATCAGCCCCAGCATTTT.

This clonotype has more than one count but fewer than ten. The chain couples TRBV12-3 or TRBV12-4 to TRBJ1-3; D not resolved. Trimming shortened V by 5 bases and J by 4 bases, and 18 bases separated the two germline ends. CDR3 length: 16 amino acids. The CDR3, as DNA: TGTGCCAGCAGTGAGACCGGGCCCCCCGAAGGAAACACCATATATTTT. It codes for CASSETGPPEGNTIYF.

The CDR3 sequence: CASTLKSLGNTEAFF. The CDR3 coding sequence is TGTGCCAGCACCCTAAAGTCCTTGGGGAACACTGAAGCTTTCTTT. The genes are TRBV6-2 or TRBV6-3 and TRBJ1-1; no definite D call. V was trimmed by 7 bases and J by 1 base, leaving 16 bases between them. This CDR3 has 15 amino acids. The germline gives CDR1 MNHEY, CDR2 SVGEGT.

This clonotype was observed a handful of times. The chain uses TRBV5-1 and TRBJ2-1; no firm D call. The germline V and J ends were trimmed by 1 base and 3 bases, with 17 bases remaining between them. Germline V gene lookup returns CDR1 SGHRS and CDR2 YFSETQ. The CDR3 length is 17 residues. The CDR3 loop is CASSLYPIGDLYNEQFF. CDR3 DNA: TGCGCCAGCAGCTTGTACCCCATAGGTGATCTCTACAATGAGCAGTTCTTC.